A single sample gave rise to the 19 T cell receptor beta chains below, sequenced in a study of spatial heterogeneity in lung cancer. TCRdb used MiXCR to reprocess the 5' RACE reads, holding one entry per CDR3 protein. The repertoire holds some 85,000 distinct CDR3 sequences, with 15% to 20% as singletons. Stated time point: sample taken at primary tumor resection. The authors sequenced whole RNA from tumor, nontumor lung or frozen PBMC without sorting. Sample: PBMCs, taken at surgery. These receptors originate from a male donor with early-stage non-small cell lung cancer.

This clonotype occurred a few times. The gene calls are TRBV7-2 and TRBJ2-3; 7 nucleotides agree with TRBD2. This CDR3 has 15 residues. The germline gives CDR1 SGHTA, CDR2 FQGNSA. Unmatched junction bases numbered 1, after V lost 0 bases and J lost 1 base. The CDR3 sequence: CASSLAAGGTDTQYF. CDR3 coding DNA: TGTGCCAGCAGCTTAGCGGCGGGGGGCACAGATACGCAGTATTTT.

This clonotype was detected only a few times. The chain joins TRBV24-1 to TRBJ2-3; D gene uncertain. Germline assignment: CDR1 KGHDR and CDR2 SFDVKD. The germline V and J ends were trimmed by 5 bases and 4 bases, with 9 bases remaining between them. The CDR3 has 13 residues. The CDR3 DNA is TGTGCCACCAGTGTGCTGGGCGCAGATACGCAGTATTTT. It yields the protein CATSVLGADTQYF.

This rearrangement joins TRBV5-1 to TRBJ1-1, with TRBD1 matching 8 bases. The junction had 3 bases not matched to a gene; V was cut back by 2 bases and J by 0 bases. This CDR3 is built from 15 residues. The germline gives CDR1 SGHRS, CDR2 YFSETQ. DNA of the CDR3: TGCGCCAGCAGCTTAATGGGACAGGTGAACACTGAAGCTTTCTTT. Protein sequence: CASSLMGQVNTEAFF.

The chain couples TRBV3-1 to TRBJ1-2; D unresolved. The V end lost 5 bases, the J end lost 6 bases, and 19 bases lay between the germline ends. This CDR3 is 15 amino acids long. Germline CDR1 LGHDT, CDR2 YNNKEL (reference sequence). This CDR3 reads CASSTTAGERHGYTF. The CDR3 DNA sequence: TGTGCCAGCAGCACCACTGCCGGGGAGAGACATGGCTACACCTTC.

This clonotype was counted only a few times. The chain links TRBV13 to TRBJ1-2; D not certain. The CDR3 covers 15 residues. Per germline, CDR1 PRHDT and CDR2 FYEKMQ (reference sequence). V was cut by 1 base and J by 0 bases, with 9 bases left in between. The CDR3 nucleotides read TGTGCCAGCAGCTTAGCAGGAAGAGCTAACTATGGCTACACCTTC. Protein sequence: CASSLAGRANYGYTF.

This clonotype was seen a handful of times. The rearrangement links TRBV19 to TRBJ1-2; TRBD1 matches at 12 bases. From germline, CDR1 is LNHDA and CDR2 SQIVND (reference sequence). This CDR3 has 16 residues. V gave up 4 bases and J gave up 7 bases; unmatched junction bases: 10. In DNA, the CDR3 is TGTGCCAGTAGTACCTCCGGGACAGGGGGCCAAGTTGGCTACACCTTC. This gives the protein CASSTSGTGGQVGYTF.

This clonotype was observed a handful of times. The V call is TRBV2, the J call TRBJ1-1; D gene uncertain. The V gene lost 5 bases and the J gene lost 8 bases, with 15 bases spanning the gap. Germline V lookup: CDR1 SNHLY, CDR2 FYNNEI. CDR3 size: 13 residues. The DNA for the CDR3 is TGTGCCAGCAGTCCTCCAATTCCACCGGAAGCTTTCTTT. Translated: CASSPPIPPEAFF.

This clonotype has at least ten counts. This sequence joins TRBV12-3 or TRBV12-4 and TRBJ2-7; D remains ambiguous. Trimming took 4 bases from V and 1 from J, leaving 11 bases between them. The CDR3 has 14 amino acids. CDR3 sequence (DNA): TGTGCCAGCAGTTCGGAGTATGGGTCCTACGAGCAGTACTTC. This codes for CASSSEYGSYEQYF.

The chain recombines TRBV28 with TRBJ2-7; maybe TRBD1 (6 bases). Trimming removed 4 bases from V and 1 base from J, with 14 bases in between. Germline V gene lookup returns CDR1 MDHEN and CDR2 SYDVKM. CDR3 length equals 15 residues. The CDR3 loop is CASSSLRGPSYEQYF. The DNA of the CDR3 is TGTGCCAGCAGTTCGCTCAGGGGTCCTTCCTACGAGCAGTACTTC. The full variable domain, its missing parts supplied by reference TRBV28 and TRBJ2-7, is DVKVTQSSRYLVKRTGEKVFLECVQDMDHENMFWYRQDPGLGLRLIYFSYDVKMKEKGDIPEGYSVSREKKERFSLILESASTNQTSMYLCASSSLRGPSYEQYFGPGTRLTVT.

The V gene is TRBV28, the J gene TRBJ1-4, with D possibly TRBD1 on 5 matching bases. Trimming removed 7 bases at V and 5 bases at J, with 14 bases between. There are 14 residues in the CDR3. Germline assignment: CDR1 MDHEN and CDR2 SYDVKM. CDR3 region: CASTELTVNEKLFF. The CDR3, as DNA: TGTGCCAGCACCGAATTGACAGTGAATGAAAAACTGTTTTTT.

Only a few counts were recorded for this clonotype. The rearrangement joins TRBV27 to TRBJ2-3; a weak D match, TRBD2 (5 bases). CDR1 is MNHEY, CDR2 SMNVEV, per germline (reference sequence). V was cut by 4 bases and J by 1 base, with 12 bases left in between. CDR3 length: 15 amino acids. CDR3 DNA sequence: TGTGCCAGCAGTTCCCCTTGGGGAGGCACAGATACGCAGTATTTT. As protein: CASSSPWGGTDTQYF.

This clonotype was seen ten or more times. The chain is built from TRBV28 and TRBJ1-5; TRBD1 matches at 7 bases. Germline loops: CDR1 MDHEN, CDR2 SYDVKM. This CDR3 has 13 amino acids. V trimming: 4 bases; J trimming: 4 bases; junction bases outside the gene matches: 1. CDR3 sequence: CASSWTGNQPQHF. The CDR3 DNA follows: TGTGCCAGCAGTTGGACAGGAAATCAGCCCCAGCATTTT. The full variable domain, with the rest looked up from reference TRBV28 and TRBJ1-5, is DVKVTQSSRYLVKRTGEKVFLECVQDMDHENMFWYRQDPGLGLRLIYFSYDVKMKEKGDIPEGYSVSREKKERFSLILESASTNQTSMYLCASSWTGNQPQHFGDGTRLSIL.

This clonotype was counted many times. The chain is built from TRBV12-3 or TRBV12-4 and TRBJ2-2, with 7 bases identical to TRBD1. Germline trimming cut 4 bases from V and 0 bases from J; bases unmatched to any gene: 5. The CDR3 sequence is 16 residues long. The CDR3 here is CASSSEGGSNTGELFF. The CDR3 nucleotides read TGTGCCAGCAGTTCCGAAGGGGGCTCGAACACCGGGGAGCTGTTTTTT.

The J gene is TRBJ2-1, the V gene TRBV12-3 or TRBV12-4, with 7 bases that match TRBD2. The V segment lost 5 bases and the J segment 7 bases; nucleotides outside the gene matches: 8. The CDR3 has 14 amino acids. Here the CDR3 reads CASSRAGVANEQFF. The CDR3 bases are TGTGCCAGCAGTCGGGCGGGAGTGGCGAATGAGCAGTTCTTC.

A few counts support this clonotype. CDR3 DNA: TGTGCCAGCAGAAAGGCGGGGGTCTCCTACAATGAGCAGTTCTTC. This encodes CASRKAGVSYNEQFF. V and J are TRBV12-3 or TRBV12-4 and TRBJ2-1, with 7 bases identical to TRBD2. The V segment lost 6 bases and the J segment 0 bases; nucleotides outside the gene matches: 5. The CDR3 loop spans 15 amino acids.

The genes are TRBV29-1 and TRBJ1-1, with D unclear. The CDR3 extends over 11 amino acids. V dropped 6 bases and J dropped 5 bases, with 10 bases sitting between them. Germline V gene data show CDR1 as SQVTM and CDR2 as ANQGSEA. CDR3 sequence reads: CSVARRTEAFF. DNA of the CDR3: TGCAGCGTCGCTCGGCGGACTGAAGCTTTCTTT.

V and J are TRBV11-1 and TRBJ2-1, with TRBD2 matching over 8 bases. Germline CDR1 and CDR2: SGHAT and FQDESV (reference sequence). Trimming removed 3 bases from V and 3 bases from J; junction bases left unmatched: 7. The CDR3 totals 16 residues. The CDR3 coding sequence is TGTGCCAGCAGCTTGGGGGCGGGAGGTTTCTACAATGAGCAGTTCTTC. This gives the protein CASSLGAGGFYNEQFF.

The genes are TRBV29-1 and TRBJ1-2; D unclear. Deletions cut 7 bases from V and 3 bases from J, with 15 bases between. Germline CDR1 and CDR2: SQVTM and ANQGSEA. The CDR3 totals 13 residues. DNA of the CDR3: TGCAGCGGCTACTCAGGATGGGACTATGGCTACACCTTC. Protein: CSGYSGWDYGYTF.

The rearrangement uses TRBV28 and TRBJ1-3; the D is unclear. V lost 6 bases and J lost 0, with 9 bases in between. CDR1 and CDR2 from the germline V gene are MDHEN and SYDVKM. This CDR3 is built from 14 residues. The CDR3 loop reads CASSPTSSGNTIYF. CDR3 nucleotide sequence: TGTGCCAGCAGCCCAACCAGCTCTGGAAACACCATATATTTT.